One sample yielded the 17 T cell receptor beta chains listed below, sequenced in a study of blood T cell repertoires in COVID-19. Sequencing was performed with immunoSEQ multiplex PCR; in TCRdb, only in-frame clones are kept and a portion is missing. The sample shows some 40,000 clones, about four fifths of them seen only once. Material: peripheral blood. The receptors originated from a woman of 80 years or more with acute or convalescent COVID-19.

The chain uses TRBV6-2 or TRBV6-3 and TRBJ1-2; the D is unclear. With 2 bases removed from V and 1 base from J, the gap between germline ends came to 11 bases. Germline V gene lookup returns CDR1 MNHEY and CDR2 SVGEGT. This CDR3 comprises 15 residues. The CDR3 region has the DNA TGTGCCAGCAGTTACGGTGACTCCGGTAACTATGGCTACACCTTC. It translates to CASSYGDSGNYGYTF.

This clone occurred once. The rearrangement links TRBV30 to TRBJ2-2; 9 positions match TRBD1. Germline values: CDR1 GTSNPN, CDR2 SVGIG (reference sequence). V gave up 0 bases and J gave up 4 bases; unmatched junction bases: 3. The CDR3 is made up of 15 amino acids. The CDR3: CAWSVRDRATGELFF. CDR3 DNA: TGTGCCTGGAGTGTTAGGGACAGGGCCACCGGGGAGCTGTTTTTT.

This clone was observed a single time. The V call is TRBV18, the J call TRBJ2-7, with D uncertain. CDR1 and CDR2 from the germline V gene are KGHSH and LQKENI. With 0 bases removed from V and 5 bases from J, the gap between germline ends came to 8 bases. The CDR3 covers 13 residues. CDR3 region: CASSPPNRDEQYF. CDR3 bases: TGTGCCAGCTCACCACCGAACCGAGACGAGCAGTACTTC.

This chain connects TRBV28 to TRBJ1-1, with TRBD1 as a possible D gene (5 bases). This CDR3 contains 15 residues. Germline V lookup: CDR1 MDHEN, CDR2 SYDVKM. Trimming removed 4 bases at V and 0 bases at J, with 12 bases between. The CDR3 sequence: CASSSPGGVNTEAFF. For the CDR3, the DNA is TGTGCCAGCAGTTCCCCCGGGGGGGTGAACACTGAAGCTTTCTTT.

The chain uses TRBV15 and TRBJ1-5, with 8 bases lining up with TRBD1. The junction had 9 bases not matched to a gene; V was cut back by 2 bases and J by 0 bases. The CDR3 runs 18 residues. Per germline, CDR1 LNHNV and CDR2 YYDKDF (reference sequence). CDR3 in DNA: TGTGCCACCAGCAGAAGAGACGGGACAGGAGCTAGCAATCAGCCCCAGCATTTT. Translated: CATSRRDGTGASNQPQHF.

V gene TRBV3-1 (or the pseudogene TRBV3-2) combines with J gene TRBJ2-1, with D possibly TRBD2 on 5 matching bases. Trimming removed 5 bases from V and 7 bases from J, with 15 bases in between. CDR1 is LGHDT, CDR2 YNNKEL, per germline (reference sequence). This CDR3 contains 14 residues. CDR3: CASSFARGWNEQFF. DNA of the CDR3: TGTGCCAGCAGCTTCGCTCGGGGTTGGAATGAGCAGTTCTTC.

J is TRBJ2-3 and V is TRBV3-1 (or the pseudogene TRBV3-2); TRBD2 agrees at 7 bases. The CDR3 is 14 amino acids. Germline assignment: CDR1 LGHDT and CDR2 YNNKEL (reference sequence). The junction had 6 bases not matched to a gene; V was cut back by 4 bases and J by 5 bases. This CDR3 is CASSPSGVGDTQYF. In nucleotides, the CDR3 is TGTGCCAGCAGCCCCAGCGGGGTAGGAGATACGCAGTATTTT.

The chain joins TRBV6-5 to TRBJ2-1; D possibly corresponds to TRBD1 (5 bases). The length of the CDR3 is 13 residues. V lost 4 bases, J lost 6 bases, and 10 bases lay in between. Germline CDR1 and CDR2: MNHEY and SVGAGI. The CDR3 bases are TGTGCCAGCAGTTGGGGCCCGGGCAATGAGCAGTTCTTC. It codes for CASSWGPGNEQFF.

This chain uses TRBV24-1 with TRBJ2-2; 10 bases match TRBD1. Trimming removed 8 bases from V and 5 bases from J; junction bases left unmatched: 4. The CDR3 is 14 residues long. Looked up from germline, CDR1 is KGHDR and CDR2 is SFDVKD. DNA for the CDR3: TGTGCCACCACGGGGACAGGGGATACCGGGGAGCTGTTTTTT. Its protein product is CATTGTGDTGELFF.

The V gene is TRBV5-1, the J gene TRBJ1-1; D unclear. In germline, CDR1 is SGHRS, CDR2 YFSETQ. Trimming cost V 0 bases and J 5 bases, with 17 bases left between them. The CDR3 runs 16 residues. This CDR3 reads CASSLDSLTPGTEAFF. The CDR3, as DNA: TGCGCCAGCAGCTTGGATTCTCTTACACCCGGGACTGAAGCTTTCTTT. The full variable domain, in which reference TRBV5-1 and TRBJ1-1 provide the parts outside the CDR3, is KAGVTQTPRYLIKTRGQQVTLSCSPISGHRSVSWYQQTPGQGLQFLFEYFSETQRNKGNFPGRFSGRQFSNSRSEMNVSTLELGDSALYLCASSLDSLTPGTEAFFGQGTRLTVV.

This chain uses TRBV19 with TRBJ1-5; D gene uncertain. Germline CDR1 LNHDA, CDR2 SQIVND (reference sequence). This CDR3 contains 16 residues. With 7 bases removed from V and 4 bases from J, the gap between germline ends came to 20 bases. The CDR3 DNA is TGTGCCAGTACCACGCGTCCGGCAGGCGCTAATCAGCCCCAGCATTTT. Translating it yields CASTTRPAGANQPQHF. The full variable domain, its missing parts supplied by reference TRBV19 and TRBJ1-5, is DGGITQSPKYLFRKEGQNVTLSCEQNLNHDAMYWYRQDPGQGLRLIYYSQIVNDFQKGDIAEGYSVSREKKESFPLTVTSAQKNPTAFYLCASTTRPAGANQPQHFGDGTRLSIL.

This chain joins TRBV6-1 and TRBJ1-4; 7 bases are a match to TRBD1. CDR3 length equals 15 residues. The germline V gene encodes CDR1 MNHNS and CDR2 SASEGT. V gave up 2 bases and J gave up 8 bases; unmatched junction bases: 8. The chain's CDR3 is CASSESTGATEKLFF. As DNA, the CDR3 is TGTGCCAGCAGTGAAAGCACAGGGGCTACCGAAAAACTGTTTTTT.

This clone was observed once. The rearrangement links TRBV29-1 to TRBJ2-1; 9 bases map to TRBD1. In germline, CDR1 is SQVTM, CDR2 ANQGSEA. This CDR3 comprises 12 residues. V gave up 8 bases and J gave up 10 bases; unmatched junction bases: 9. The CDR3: CSTGQGIGEQFF. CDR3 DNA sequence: TGCAGCACGGGACAGGGAATAGGGGAGCAGTTCTTC.

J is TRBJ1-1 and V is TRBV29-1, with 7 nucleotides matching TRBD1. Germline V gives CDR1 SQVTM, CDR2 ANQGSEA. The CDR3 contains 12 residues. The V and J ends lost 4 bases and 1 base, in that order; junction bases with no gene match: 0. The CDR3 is CSVGTGNTEAFF. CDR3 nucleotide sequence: TGCAGCGTTGGGACAGGGAACACTGAAGCTTTCTTT.

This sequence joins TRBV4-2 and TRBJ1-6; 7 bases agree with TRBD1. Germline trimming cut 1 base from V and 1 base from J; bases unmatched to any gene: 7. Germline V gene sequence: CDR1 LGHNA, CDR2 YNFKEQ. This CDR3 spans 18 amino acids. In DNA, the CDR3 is TGTGCCAGCAGCCAAGCCTTTGCGGGACAGTCCTATAATTCACCCCTCCACTTT. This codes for CASSQAFAGQSYNSPLHF.

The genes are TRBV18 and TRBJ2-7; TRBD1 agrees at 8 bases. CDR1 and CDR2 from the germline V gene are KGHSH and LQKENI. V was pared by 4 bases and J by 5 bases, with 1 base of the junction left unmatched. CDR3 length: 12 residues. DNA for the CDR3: TGTGCCAGCTCACAACAGGGGGACGAGCAGTACTTC. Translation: CASSQQGDEQYF.

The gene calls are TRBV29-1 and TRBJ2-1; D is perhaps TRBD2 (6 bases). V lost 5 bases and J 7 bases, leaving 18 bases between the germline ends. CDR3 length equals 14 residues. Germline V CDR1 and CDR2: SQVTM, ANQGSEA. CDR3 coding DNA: TGCAGCGTTACGTTGGGGGGAGCTAGAAATGAGCAGTTCTTC. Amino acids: CSVTLGGARNEQFF.